This T cell receptor (beta chain) was retrieved from a study of T cell responses to AZD1222 COVID-19 vaccine. Whole-study findings and limits: As reported, nearly half of all spike-specific TCRs target variant regions that are unmutated. Mostly white British, mostly female donors; authors suggested clonal diversity may be underestimated.

Remarks on this clone: Its antigen is currently unknown.

The CDR3 loop spans 12 amino acids. From germline, CDR1 is SQVTM and CDR2 ANQGSEA. V shed 7 bases and J 6 bases; nucleotides not matched to a gene: 3. The method was immunoSEQ multiplex PCR; TCRdb's version includes in-frame clones alone and lacks a portion of them. The top ten clones hold 5.1% of a sample with approximately 140,000 clones, roughly nine tenths of them seen once. The rearrangement uses TRBV29-1 and TRBJ2-3, with TRBD1 matching over 11 bases. The clonotype comes from an adult in good health. The source was peripheral blood, collected on day 0 of AZD1222 vaccination. CDR3 protein: CSGDRGEDTQYF. The CDR3 coding sequence is TGCAGCGGGGACAGGGGGGAGGATACGCAGTATTTT.